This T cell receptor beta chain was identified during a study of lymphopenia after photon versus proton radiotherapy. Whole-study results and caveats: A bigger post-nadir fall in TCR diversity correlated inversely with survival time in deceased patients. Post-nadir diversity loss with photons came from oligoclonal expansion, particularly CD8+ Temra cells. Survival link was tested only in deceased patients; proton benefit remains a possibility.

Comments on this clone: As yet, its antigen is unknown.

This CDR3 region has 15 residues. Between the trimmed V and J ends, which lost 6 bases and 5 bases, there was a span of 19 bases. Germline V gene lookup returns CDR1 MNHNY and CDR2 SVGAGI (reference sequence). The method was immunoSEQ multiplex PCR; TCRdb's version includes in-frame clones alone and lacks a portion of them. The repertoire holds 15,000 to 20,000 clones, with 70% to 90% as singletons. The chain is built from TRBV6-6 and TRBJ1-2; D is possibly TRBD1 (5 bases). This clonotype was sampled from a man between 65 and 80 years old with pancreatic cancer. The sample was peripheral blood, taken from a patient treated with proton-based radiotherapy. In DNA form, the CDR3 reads TGTGCCAGCAGCCCAACGGGGCGACAGCCTTATGGCTACACCTTC. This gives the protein CASSPTGRQPYGYTF.